A few counts support the clone carrying this T cell receptor (beta chain). Antigen: not known. Produced via immunoSEQ multiplex PCR; TCRdb's table is partial and in-frame only. The data show 30,000 or so clones, around 83% seen once. These data are taken from a study of T cells in narcolepsy. The germline V gene encodes CDR1 LNHDA and CDR2 SQIVND (reference sequence). The length of the CDR3 is 13 residues. The V segment lost 5 bases and the J segment 8 bases; nucleotides outside the gene matches: 7. General study points: Blood of same and different patients, but not healthy controls, reportedly held recurring autoreactive clonotypes.

The gene calls are TRBV19 and TRBJ1-1; 8 nucleotides match TRBD1. The source is a human donor with narcolepsy. The sample consisted of CD45RA- memory CD4+ T cells from PBMCs. This CDR3 is CASSLEDRAEAFF. For the CDR3, the DNA is TGTGCCAGTAGTCTCGAGGACAGGGCAGAAGCTTTCTTT.